This record concerns one T cell receptor beta chain sequence. Its specificity is not known. TCRdb's copy holds only in-frame clones and misses some; the assay was immunoSEQ multiplex PCR. The sample consists of around 12,000 clones, roughly 67% of them appearing once. The CDR3 totals 13 residues. V shed 0 bases and J shed 3 bases, with 6 bases lying between them. CDR1 and CDR2 (germline): SGHDT, YYEEEE. This sample is part of a study of tumor-infiltrating lymphocytes in localized non-small cell lung cancer. Study information: Each patient gave resected tumor and non-adjacent uninvolved lung tissue. The study, taken as a whole, reports: IM1 and IM2 tumors showed no difference in T-cell fraction.

The origin of this receptor is a human donor with non-small cell lung cancer. V and J are TRBV5-6 and TRBJ2-5, with a tentative D call TRBD2 (6 bases). Specimen: lung tumor tissue. CDR3 coding DNA: TGTGCCAGCAGCTTGGGGGGGGAAGAGACCCAGTACTTC. The encoded protein is CASSLGGEETQYF.